This is a list of T cell receptor beta chains from one sample in a study of cytomegalovirus exposure and HLA in healthy donors. This table comes from immunoSEQ multiplex PCR, and its TCRdb copy is limited to in-frame clones, with some not included. In the table there are over 110,000 clones, almost 85% of which are singletons. Sequenced sample: PBMCs. The receptors were gathered from a woman in her sixties or seventies in good health and CMV-seropositive. Each CDR3 is given with its conserved first and last residue. Each record gives: D gene, J gene, CDR3 length, V gene, clone size, CDR3 protein, CDR3 DNA. The D gene is left open where the match is weak. Size is stated for part of the rows, as once, few or many counts, or as a class when the clone is expanded.

>TRBD2|TRBJ2-7|16|TRBV11-2|NA
CASSSLEGTSGYEQYF
TGTGCCAGCAGCTCACTCGAAGGGACTAGCGGATACGAGCAGTACTTC
>NA|TRBJ2-3|14|TRBV30|NA
CAWSQERSTDTQYF
TGTGCCTGGTCCCAGGAACGAAGCACAGATACGCAGTATTTT
>NA|TRBJ2-3|14|TRBV30|NA
CAWTKGLLTDTQYF
TGTGCCTGGACCAAGGGACTTCTAACAGATACGCAGTATTTT
>NA|TRBJ2-5|14|TRBV5-1|few
CASSLRSKQETQYF
TGCGCCAGCAGCTTGCGGTCTAAACAAGAGACCCAGTACTTC
>NA|TRBJ2-7|12|TRBV28|NA
CASREAPYEQYF
TGTGCCAGCAGAGAAGCCCCCTACGAGCAGTACTTC
>TRBD1|TRBJ1-5|16|TRBV27|NA
CASSSLGQGGNQPQHF
TGTGCCAGCAGTTCTTTGGGACAGGGGGGCAATCAGCCCCAGCATTTT
>NA|TRBJ2-1|13|TRBV21-1|NA
CASSKPERDEQFF
TGTGCCAGCAGCAAACCGGAGCGGGATGAGCAGTTCTTC
>TRBD1|TRBJ2-3|15|TRBV6-1|few
CASAEQGLSTDTQYF
TGTGCCAGCGCCGAACAGGGGCTGAGCACAGATACGCAGTATTTT
>TRBD2|TRBJ2-3|15|TRBV6-4|NA
CASSDEIAGAHTQYF
TGTGCCAGCAGTGACGAAATAGCGGGGGCCCATACGCAGTATTTT
>NA|TRBJ1-1|13|TRBV5-1|NA
CASSLAGAEEAFF
TGCGCCAGCAGCTTGGCAGGGGCCGAAGAAGCTTTCTTT
>TRBD1|TRBJ2-7|14|TRBV4-3|NA
CASSPGTVGREQYF
TGCGCCAGCAGCCCTGGGACAGTAGGTCGCGAGCAGTACTTC
>NA|TRBJ2-5|13|TRBV6-5|NA
CASRTPWEETQYF
TGTGCCAGCAGGACACCGTGGGAGGAGACCCAGTACTTC
>NA|TRBJ2-3|14|TRBV7-2|NA
CASTLNPGADTQYF
TGTGCCAGCACCCTTAACCCCGGGGCAGATACGCAGTATTTT
>NA|TRBJ2-1|13|TRBV30|NA
CAWNGVWYNEQFF
TGTGCCTGGAACGGGGTGTGGTACAATGAGCAGTTCTTC
>NA|TRBJ1-4|13|TRBV18|NA
CASSSRRGEKLFF
TGTGCCAGCTCTTCGCGGCGGGGGGAAAAACTGTTTTTT
>TRBD1|TRBJ1-4|16|TRBV11-3|NA
CASSLDLGTGLGKLFF
TGTGCCAGCAGCTTAGATCTGGGGACAGGGCTTGGAAAACTGTTTTTT
>NA|TRBJ1-2|14|TRBV9|NA
CASSVSPRDYGYTF
TGTGCCAGCAGCGTTTCACCCAGGGACTATGGCTACACCTTC
>TRBD1|TRBJ2-1|15|TRBV7-9|once
CASSHSGTPTGEQFF
TGTGCCAGCAGCCACAGTGGGACGCCGACAGGGGAGCAGTTCTTC
>NA|TRBJ2-3|16|TRBV7-3|NA
CASSLTGSPFTDTQYF
TGTGCCAGCAGCTTAACTGGGAGTCCCTTTACAGATACGCAGTATTTT
>NA|TRBJ2-7|12|TRBV28|few
CASSLSNYEQYF
TGTGCCAGCAGTTTATCTAACTACGAGCAGTACTTC
>TRBD2|TRBJ2-7|19|TRBV7-2|NA
CASSLDVAGFSSGSYEQYF
TGTGCCAGCAGCTTAGACGTAGCGGGATTTTCGAGTGGATCCTACGAGCAGTACTTC
>TRBD1|TRBJ2-7|14|TRBV9|NA
CASSSRQGSYEQYF
TGTGCCAGCAGCTCGAGACAGGGATCCTACGAGCAGTACTTC
>NA|TRBJ1-1|13|TRBV11-3|NA
CASSPTVNTEAFF
TGTGCCAGCAGCCCAACAGTGAACACTGAAGCTTTCTTT
>TRBD1|TRBJ1-2|15|TRBV6-5|NA
CASSYSKGQGWGYTF
TGTGCCAGCAGTTACTCGAAGGGACAGGGTTGGGGCTACACCTTC
>NA|TRBJ1-3|15|TRBV6-5|NA
CASGVGGASGNTIYF
TGTGCCAGCGGGGTTGGAGGGGCCTCTGGAAACACCATATATTTT
>TRBD1|TRBJ1-2|18|TRBV7-6|NA
CASSYPPETGGLYVGYTF
TGTGCCAGCAGCTACCCCCCCGAGACAGGGGGTCTTTATGTTGGCTACACCTTC
>NA|TRBJ1-2|14|TRBV19|NA
CASSRSPGDYGYTF
TGTGCCAGTAGTCGCTCGCCGGGGGACTATGGCTACACCTTC
>TRBD2|TRBJ2-7|16|TRBV2|NA
CASSSRASGGGEEQYF
TGTGCCAGCAGTTCAAGAGCTAGCGGGGGCGGTGAGGAGCAGTACTTC
>NA|TRBJ2-7|13|TRBV27|NA
CASGYRASYEQYF
TGTGCCAGCGGATACAGGGCATCCTACGAGCAGTACTTC
>NA|TRBJ2-1|14|TRBV18|NA
CASSPPRQQGEQFF
TGTGCCAGCTCACCACCTCGCCAACAGGGTGAGCAGTTCTTC
>NA|TRBJ1-1|16|TRBV27|NA
CASKSALAGPNTEAFF
TGTGCCAGCAAGAGTGCACTCGCGGGACCGAACACTGAAGCTTTCTTT
>NA|TRBJ2-7|14|TRBV2|NA
CASSDLQGFDEQYF
TGTGCCAGCAGTGACCTCCAGGGGTTCGACGAGCAGTACTTC
>NA|TRBJ1-1|13|TRBV7-9|NA
CASSFSENTEAFF
TGTGCCAGCAGCTTCTCAGAAAACACTGAAGCTTTCTTT
>NA|TRBJ2-3|15|TRBV6-1|NA
CASSELQGRPDTQYF
TGTGCCAGCAGTGAACTACAGGGCCGCCCAGATACGCAGTATTTT
>TRBD2|TRBJ2-7|14|TRBV7-9|few
CASSLNAGVYEQYF
TGTGCCAGCAGCTTAAATGCGGGAGTTTACGAGCAGTACTTC
>NA|TRBJ1-4|15|TRBV6-1|NA
CASTLLAATNEKLFF
TGTGCCAGCACCCTACTCGCTGCAACTAATGAAAAACTGTTTTTT
>NA|TRBJ2-5|14|TRBV2|NA
CASSDFQYQETQYF
TGTGCCAGCAGTGACTTCCAGTACCAAGAGACCCAGTACTTC
>NA|TRBJ1-1|16|TRBV4-3|few
CASSQLAGGVNTEAFF
TGCGCCAGCAGCCAACTCGCGGGGGGGGTGAACACTGAAGCTTTCTTT
>TRBD1|TRBJ2-3|15|TRBV10-3|NA
CAISEGTGNTDTQYF
TGTGCCATCAGTGAAGGGACAGGTAACACAGATACGCAGTATTTT
>NA|TRBJ1-5|14|TRBV28|NA
CASSLRGHNQPQHF
TGTGCCAGCAGTTTACGGGGTCACAATCAGCCCCAGCATTTT
>NA|TRBJ2-7|15|TRBV7-2|few
CASSLSWSSSYEQYF
TGTGCCAGCAGCCTATCGTGGTCGAGCTCCTACGAGCAGTACTTC
>TRBD2|TRBJ2-7|13|TRBV18|NA
CASSPGLDHEQYF
TGTGCCAGCTCACCAGGACTAGACCACGAGCAGTACTTC
>NA|TRBJ1-1|13|TRBV7-2|NA
CASSSRTDFEAFF
TGTGCCAGCAGCTCGCGGACAGATTTTGAAGCTTTCTTT
>NA|TRBJ1-2|15|TRBV6-1|once
CASSEGPDRYYGYTF
TGTGCCAGCAGTGAGGGTCCCGACAGATACTATGGCTACACCTTC
>NA|TRBJ2-1|11|TRBV20-1|NA
CSAALEREQFF
TGCAGTGCTGCCCTTGAGCGGGAGCAGTTCTTC
>TRBD1|TRBJ1-4|15|TRBV6-5|NA
CASRTFRGRKEKLFF
TGTGCCAGCAGGACCTTCAGGGGGCGAAAAGAAAAACTGTTTTTT
>TRBD1|TRBJ2-5|13|TRBV19|NA
CASSRDRGETQYF
TGTGCCAGTAGTCGAGACAGGGGAGAGACCCAGTACTTC
>NA|TRBJ2-7|13|TRBV5-1|few
CASSTQGRYEQYF
TGCGCCAGCAGCACCCAGGGCCGATACGAGCAGTACTTC
>NA|TRBJ2-7|17|TRBV5-1|NA
CASSLVGGRGANYEQYF
TGCGCCAGCAGCTTGGTGGGTGGCAGGGGGGCTAACTACGAGCAGTACTTC
>NA|TRBJ1-1|15|TRBV28|NA
CASSSPGAENTEAFF
TGTGCCAGCAGTTCTCCAGGTGCAGAGAACACTGAAGCTTTCTTT
>NA|TRBJ1-6|14|TRBV28|once
CASSLLGRNSPLHF
TGTGCCAGCAGTTTACTGGGCCGCAATTCACCCCTCCACTTT
>TRBD1|TRBJ2-7|16|TRBV7-8|once
CASIPDRDRGPYEQYF
TGTGCCAGCATTCCCGACCGAGACAGGGGGCCCTACGAGCAGTACTTC